This T cell receptor beta chain was documented in a study of T-cell memory formation after mild COVID-19 (dated by TCRdb to 2020 to 2022). Turning to the overall study: Most TCR sequence clusters were specific to one of the two donors. In a couple of donors, T-cell clones that expanded and contracted after mild COVID-19 were tracked by sequencing TCRalpha and TCRbeta repertoires over time. The cohort comprised two young, previously healthy adult volunteers, one female and one male. Broad study findings and their caveats: Contracting CD4+ clones were located mainly in the CM and EM memory subsets, whereas CD8+ clones were found to be enriched in EMRA. Only two mild cases were covered in the study, and larger cohorts including severe cases with pre-infection samples were considered necessary. Clones that contracted from day 15 to 85 showed balanced CD4/CD8 phenotypes, whereas a second wave of clones that expanded from day 15 to 37 leaned towards CD4+. The second-wave clones that peaked on day 37 were not confirmed to be SARS-CoV-2 specific. Some responding clones were detected in pre-infection memory, suggesting pre-existing cross-reactive memory T cells joined the SARS-CoV-2 response.

Sequencer: Illumina NovaSeq 6000. Using 5'RACE with constant-segment primers, TCRalpha and TCRbeta cDNA libraries were constructed, with sample barcodes and unique molecular identifiers added in the process. Trizol reagent was used to extract RNA from every sample. The libraries were amplified in two PCR steps, and the second step added a second sample barcode and Illumina TruSeq adapters. The libraries were sequenced on an Illumina NovaSeq using 2 x 150 bp paired-end reads. In the paper's pipeline: Demultiplexing of reads and collapsing into UMI-guided consensus sequences were performed with migec v1.2.7. Using mixcr v2.1.11, the UMI consensuses were aligned to TRA and TRB V and J templates and assembled into clonotypes. Expanded or contracted clonotypes were those called significant by both edgeR and NoisET, with noise models trained on biological replicates. edgeR calls used a false discovery rate-adjusted p below 0.01 and a log2 fold-change threshold of 1. PCA with hierarchical clustering of max-normalized trajectories of the 1000 most abundant clonotypes was used as exploratory dynamics analysis. The CD4 or CD8 phenotype of responding clones was assigned using the separately sequenced CD4+ and CD8+ repertoires. The public reads were reanalyzed by TCRdb: fastp trimming at Q25, MiXCR alignment, in-frame beta chains only. Identical CDR3 proteins give one entry, which carries the most common genes and DNA. It is TCRdb's table, rather than the study itself, that gives the V and J calls and clone size. This sample lists more than 350,000 distinct CDR3 sequences; 20% to 25% were detected once. The ten top clones hold around 13% of the sample.

Between the V and J ends, shortened by 0 bases and 2 bases respectively, the junction contains 11 bases. CDR1 and CDR2, looked up from the germline V gene, are LGHNT and FRNRAP. The CDR3 numbers 15 residues from cysteine through phenylalanine. Only CDR3 DNA is held: 45 bases, read in frame from base 1. Comments on this clonotype: There is no known antigen for this receptor. There are no base qualities to consult, and no much larger clone falls within one base.

Ficoll-Paque density gradient centrifugation was used to isolate PBMCs. The chain is encoded by TRBV12-5 joined to TRBJ2-7, with the D gene too uncertain to name. The sequencing input was PBMCs or a T cell subset sorted from them (not recorded which). The source is an adult woman who had mild COVID-19 (a few samples of this study predate the infection). The sample titles of this study are shuffled in the database, so cell type and time point are left out; the donor was told from shared clones. In nucleotide form, the sequence is TGTGCTAGTGGTTTGGTATTAGGCAGGCCCTACGAGCAGTACTTC. The translation is CASGLVLGRPYEQYF.